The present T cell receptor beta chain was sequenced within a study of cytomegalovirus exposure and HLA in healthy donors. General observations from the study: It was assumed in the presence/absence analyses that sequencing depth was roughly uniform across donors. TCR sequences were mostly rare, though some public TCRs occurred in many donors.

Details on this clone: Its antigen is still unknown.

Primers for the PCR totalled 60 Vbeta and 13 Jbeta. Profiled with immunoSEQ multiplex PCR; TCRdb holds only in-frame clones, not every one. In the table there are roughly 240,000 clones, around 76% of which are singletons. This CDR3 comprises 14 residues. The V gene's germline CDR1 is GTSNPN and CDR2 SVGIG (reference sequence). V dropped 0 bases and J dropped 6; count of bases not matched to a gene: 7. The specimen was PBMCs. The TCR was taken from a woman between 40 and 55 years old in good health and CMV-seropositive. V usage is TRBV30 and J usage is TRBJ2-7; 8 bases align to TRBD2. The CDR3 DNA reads TGTGCCTGGAGTGTAAGGGGGACTAGAGGCGAGCAGTACTTC. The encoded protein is CAWSVRGTRGEQYF.